This TCR beta chain was recovered during a study of blood T cells in healthy people across ages. Study results and limitations: Naive T cell percentage and TCR beta diversity correlated strongly.

CDR1 is WSHSY, CDR2 SAAADI, per germline. With V trimmed by 8 bases and J by 8 bases, 11 bases remained unmatched. The length of the CDR3 is 14 residues. At least 7 million PBMCs were isolated per sample. Points on this clonotype: Its antigen is as yet unknown.

A sample-barcoded 5' primer and a J-beta primer mix were used in a second PCR of about 7 to 12 cycles. TCRdb re-derived calls from the 5' RACE reads in MiXCR, one entry per CDR3 protein. The data show some 560,000 distinct CDR3 sequences, roughly a quarter seen once. The same specimen was also included in a second study, on T cells of mothers and their children.

The rearrangement uses TRBV10-2 and TRBJ2-4; TRBD2 matches 8 bases. This receptor was obtained from a boy aged 2 to 10 in good health. The sequenced material came from blood. The chain's CDR3 is CASGPRTSIDIQYF. The CDR3 coding sequence is TGCGCCAGCGGTCCCAGGACTAGCATCGACATTCAGTACTTC.